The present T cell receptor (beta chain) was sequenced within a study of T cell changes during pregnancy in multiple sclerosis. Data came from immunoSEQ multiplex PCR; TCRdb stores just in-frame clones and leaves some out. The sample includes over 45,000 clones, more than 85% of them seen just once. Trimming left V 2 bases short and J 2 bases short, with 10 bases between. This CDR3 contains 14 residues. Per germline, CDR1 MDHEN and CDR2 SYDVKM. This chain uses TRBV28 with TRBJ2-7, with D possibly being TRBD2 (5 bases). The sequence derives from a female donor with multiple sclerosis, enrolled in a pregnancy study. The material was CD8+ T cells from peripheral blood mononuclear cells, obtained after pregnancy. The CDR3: CASSLTGSAYEQYF. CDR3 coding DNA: TGTGCCAGCAGTTTAACGGGGTCGGCCTACGAGCAGTACTTC.